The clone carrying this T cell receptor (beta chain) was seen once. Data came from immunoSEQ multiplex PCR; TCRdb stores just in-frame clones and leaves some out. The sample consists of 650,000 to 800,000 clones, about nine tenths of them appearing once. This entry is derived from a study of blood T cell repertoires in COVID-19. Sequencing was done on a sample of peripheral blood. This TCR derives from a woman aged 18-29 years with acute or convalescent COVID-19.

In DNA, the CDR3 is TGTGCCAGCAGAAAGGGGGCTTACGAGCAGTACTTC. It is translated as CASRKGAYEQYF. The J gene is TRBJ2-7, the V gene TRBV6-5; 7 nucleotides agree with TRBD1. The CDR3 covers 12 residues. J gave up 4 bases and V 6 bases, and 3 bases lay outside the gene matches. CDR1 and CDR2 from the germline V gene are MNHEY and SVGAGI.